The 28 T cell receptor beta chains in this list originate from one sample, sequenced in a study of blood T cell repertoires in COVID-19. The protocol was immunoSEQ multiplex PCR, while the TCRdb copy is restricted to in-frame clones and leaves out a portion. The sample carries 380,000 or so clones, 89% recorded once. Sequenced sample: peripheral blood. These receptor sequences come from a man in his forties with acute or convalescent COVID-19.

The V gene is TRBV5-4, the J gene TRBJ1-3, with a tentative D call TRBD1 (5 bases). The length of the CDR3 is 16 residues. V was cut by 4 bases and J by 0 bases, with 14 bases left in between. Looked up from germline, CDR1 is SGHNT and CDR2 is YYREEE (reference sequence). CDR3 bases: TGTGCCAGCAGCCCGGGACTGGGAAGCTCTGGAAACACCATATATTTT. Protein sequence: CASSPGLGSSGNTIYF.

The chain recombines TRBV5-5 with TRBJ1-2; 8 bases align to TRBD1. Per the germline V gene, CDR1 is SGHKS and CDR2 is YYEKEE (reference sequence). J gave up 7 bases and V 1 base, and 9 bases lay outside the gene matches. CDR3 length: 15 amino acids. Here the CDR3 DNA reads TGTGCCAGCAGCTTGAGTCCGGACAGGGTTTTTGGCTACACCTTC. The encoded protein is CASSLSPDRVFGYTF.

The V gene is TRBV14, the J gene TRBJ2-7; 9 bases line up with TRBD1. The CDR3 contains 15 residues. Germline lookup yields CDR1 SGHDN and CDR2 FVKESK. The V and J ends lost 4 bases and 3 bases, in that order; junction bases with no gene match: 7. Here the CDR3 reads CASSLWTGAIYEQYF. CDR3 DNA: TGTGCCAGCAGCCTTTGGACAGGGGCAATCTACGAGCAGTACTTC.

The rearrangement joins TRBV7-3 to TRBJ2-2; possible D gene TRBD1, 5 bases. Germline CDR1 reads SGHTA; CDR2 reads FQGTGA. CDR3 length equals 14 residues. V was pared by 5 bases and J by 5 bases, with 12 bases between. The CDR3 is CASSDAGFTGELFF. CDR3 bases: TGTGCCAGCAGCGATGCAGGGTTTACCGGGGAGCTGTTTTTT. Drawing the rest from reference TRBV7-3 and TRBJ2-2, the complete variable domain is GAGVSQTPSNKVTEKGKYVELRCDPISGHTALYWYRQSLGQGPEFLIYFQGTGAADDSGLPNDRFFAVRPEGSVSTLKIQRTERGDSAVYLCASSDAGFTGELFFGEGSRLTVL.

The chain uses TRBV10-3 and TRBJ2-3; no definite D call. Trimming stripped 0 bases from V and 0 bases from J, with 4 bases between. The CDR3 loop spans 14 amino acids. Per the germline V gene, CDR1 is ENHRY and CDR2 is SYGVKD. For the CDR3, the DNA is TGTGCCATCAGTGAGTCGAGTAGCACAGATACGCAGTATTTT. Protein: CAISESSSTDTQYF.

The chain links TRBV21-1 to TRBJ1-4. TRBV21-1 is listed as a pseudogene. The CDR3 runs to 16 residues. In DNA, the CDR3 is TGTGCCAGCAGCAAAGCTGGAGGCGGTAATAATGAAAAACTGTTTTTT. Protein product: CASSKAGGGNNEKLFF.

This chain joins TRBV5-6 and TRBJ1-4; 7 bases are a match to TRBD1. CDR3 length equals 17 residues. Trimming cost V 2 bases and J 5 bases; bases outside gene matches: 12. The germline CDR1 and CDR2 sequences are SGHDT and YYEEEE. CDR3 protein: CASSFFGNRGGNEKLFF. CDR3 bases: TGTGCCAGCAGCTTTTTTGGGAACAGGGGAGGCAATGAAAAACTGTTTTTT.

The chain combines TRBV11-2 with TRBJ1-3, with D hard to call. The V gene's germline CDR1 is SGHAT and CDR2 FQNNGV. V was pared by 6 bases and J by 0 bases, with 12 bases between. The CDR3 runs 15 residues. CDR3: CASSLTAISGNTIYF. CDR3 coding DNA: TGTGCCAGCAGTCTAACCGCTATCTCTGGAAACACCATATATTTT.

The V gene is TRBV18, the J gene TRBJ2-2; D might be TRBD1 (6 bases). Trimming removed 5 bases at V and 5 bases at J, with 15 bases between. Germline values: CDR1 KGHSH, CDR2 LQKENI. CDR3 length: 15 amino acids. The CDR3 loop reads CASSGPDRETGELFF. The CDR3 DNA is TGTGCCAGCTCAGGCCCGGACAGAGAGACCGGGGAGCTGTTTTTT.

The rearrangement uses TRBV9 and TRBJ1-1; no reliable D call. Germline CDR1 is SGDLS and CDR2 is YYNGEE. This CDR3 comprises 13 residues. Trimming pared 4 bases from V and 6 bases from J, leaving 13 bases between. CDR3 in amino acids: CASSPASTAEAFF. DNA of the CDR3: TGTGCCAGCAGCCCAGCGTCGACTGCTGAAGCTTTCTTT.

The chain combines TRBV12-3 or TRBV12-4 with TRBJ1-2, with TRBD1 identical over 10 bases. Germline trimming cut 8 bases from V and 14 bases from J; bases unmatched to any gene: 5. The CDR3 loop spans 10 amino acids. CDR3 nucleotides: TGTGCCAGCGGCCGGGACAGGGGTACCTTC. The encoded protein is CASGRDRGTF.

The CDR3 DNA reads as TGTGCTAGTGGTTTGTCATCGAGCTCCTACAATGAGCAGTTCTTC. It encodes CASGLSSSSYNEQFF. The rearrangement joins TRBV12-5 to TRBJ2-1; D uncertain. Deletions cut 2 bases from V and 0 bases from J, with 8 bases between. The CDR3 consists of 15 residues. Germline V gene data show CDR1 as LGHNT and CDR2 as FRNRAP. Full variable domain (missing parts from reference TRBV12-5 and TRBJ2-1): DARVTQTPRHKVTEMGQEVTMRCQPILGHNTVFWYRQTMMQGLELLAYFRNRAPLDDSGMPKDRFSAEMPDATLATLKIQPSEPRDSAVYFCASGLSSSSYNEQFFGPGTRLTVL.

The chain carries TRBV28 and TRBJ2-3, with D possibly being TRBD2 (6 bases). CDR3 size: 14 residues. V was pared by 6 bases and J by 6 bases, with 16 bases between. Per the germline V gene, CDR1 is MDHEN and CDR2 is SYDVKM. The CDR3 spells CASRVGGREDTQYF. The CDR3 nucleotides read TGTGCCAGCAGAGTTGGGGGGAGAGAGGATACGCAGTATTTT. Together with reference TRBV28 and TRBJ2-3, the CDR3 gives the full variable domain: DVKVTQSSRYLVKRTGEKVFLECVQDMDHENMFWYRQDPGLGLRLIYFSYDVKMKEKGDIPEGYSVSREKKERFSLILESASTNQTSMYLCASRVGGREDTQYFGPGTRLTVL.

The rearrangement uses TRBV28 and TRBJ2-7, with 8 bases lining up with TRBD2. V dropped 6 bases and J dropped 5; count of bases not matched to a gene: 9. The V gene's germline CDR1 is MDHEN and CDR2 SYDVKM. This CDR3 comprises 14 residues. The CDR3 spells CASSQSGGPDEQYF. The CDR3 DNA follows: TGTGCCAGCAGCCAATCGGGGGGGCCCGACGAGCAGTACTTC.

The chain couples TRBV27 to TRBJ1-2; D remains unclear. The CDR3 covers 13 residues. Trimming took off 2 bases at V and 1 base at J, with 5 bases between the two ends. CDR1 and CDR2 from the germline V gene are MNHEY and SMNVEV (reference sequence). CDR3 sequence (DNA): TGTGCCAGCAGTTTAGCCAGTAACTATGGCTACACCTTC. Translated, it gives CASSLASNYGYTF.

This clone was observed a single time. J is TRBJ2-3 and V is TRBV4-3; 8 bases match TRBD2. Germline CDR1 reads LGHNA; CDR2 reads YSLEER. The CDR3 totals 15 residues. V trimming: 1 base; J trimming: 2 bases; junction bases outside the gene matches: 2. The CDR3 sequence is CASSQAGGATDTQYF. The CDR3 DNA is TGCGCCAGCAGCCAAGCCGGGGGGGCCACAGATACGCAGTATTTT.

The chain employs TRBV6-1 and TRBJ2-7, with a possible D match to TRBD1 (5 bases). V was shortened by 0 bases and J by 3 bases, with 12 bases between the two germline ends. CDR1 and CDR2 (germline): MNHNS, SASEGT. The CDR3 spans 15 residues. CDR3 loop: CASSEAGVADYEQYF. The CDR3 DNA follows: TGTGCCAGCAGTGAAGCAGGGGTAGCCGACTACGAGCAGTACTTC.

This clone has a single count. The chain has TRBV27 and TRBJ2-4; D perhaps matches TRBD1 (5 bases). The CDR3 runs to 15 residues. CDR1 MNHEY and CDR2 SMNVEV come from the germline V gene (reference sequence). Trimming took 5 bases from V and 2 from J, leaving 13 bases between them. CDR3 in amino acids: CASSPTRESKNIQYF. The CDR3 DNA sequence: TGTGCCAGCAGTCCGACCAGGGAATCCAAAAACATTCAGTACTTC.

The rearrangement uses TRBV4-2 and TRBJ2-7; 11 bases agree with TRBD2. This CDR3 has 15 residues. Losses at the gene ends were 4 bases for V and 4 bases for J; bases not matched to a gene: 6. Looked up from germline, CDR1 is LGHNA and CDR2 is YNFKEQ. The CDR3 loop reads CASSPLSGRGYEQYF. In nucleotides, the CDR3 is TGTGCCAGCAGCCCCCTTAGCGGGAGGGGGTACGAGCAGTACTTC.

Here the CDR3 reads CSVESGQGPTNYGYTF. CDR3 DNA sequence: TGCAGCGTTGAATCCGGACAGGGGCCTACTAACTATGGCTACACCTTC. The rearrangement uses TRBV29-1 and TRBJ1-2; 9 bases map to TRBD1. Germline CDR1 reads SQVTM; CDR2 reads ANQGSEA. The CDR3 extends over 16 amino acids. V shed 2 bases, J shed 0 bases, and the junction held 7 bases outside the gene matches.

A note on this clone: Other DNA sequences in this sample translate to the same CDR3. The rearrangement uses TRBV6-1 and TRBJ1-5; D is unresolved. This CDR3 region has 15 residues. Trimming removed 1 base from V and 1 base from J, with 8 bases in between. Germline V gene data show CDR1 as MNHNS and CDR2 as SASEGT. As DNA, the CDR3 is TGTGCCAGCAGTGAAGAATGGGCAAGCAATCAGCCCCAGCATTTT. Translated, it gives CASSEEWASNQPQHF.

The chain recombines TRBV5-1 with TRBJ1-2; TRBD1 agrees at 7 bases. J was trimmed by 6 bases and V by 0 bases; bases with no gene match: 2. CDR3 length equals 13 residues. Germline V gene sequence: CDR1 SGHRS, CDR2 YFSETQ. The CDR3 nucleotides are TGCGCCAGCAGCTTGGGCCAGGGGGATGGCTACACCTTC. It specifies CASSLGQGDGYTF.

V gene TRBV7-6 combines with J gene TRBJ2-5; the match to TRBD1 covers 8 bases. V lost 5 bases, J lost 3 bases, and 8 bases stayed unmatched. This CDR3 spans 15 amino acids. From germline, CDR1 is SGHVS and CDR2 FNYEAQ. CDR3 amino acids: CASSTTATGEETQYF. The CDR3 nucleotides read TGTGCCAGCAGCACAACCGCGACAGGGGAAGAGACCCAGTACTTC.

The CDR3 DNA reads as TGTGCCAGCAGTCGACAGGGGGCCTCGAATTCACCCCTCCACTTT. Encoded protein: CASSRQGASNSPLHF. The J gene is TRBJ1-6, the V gene TRBV28; 10 bases agree with TRBD1. The ends lost 5 bases at V and 7 bases at J; junction bases unmatched: 5. The CDR3 is 15 residues long. CDR1 MDHEN and CDR2 SYDVKM come from the germline V gene.

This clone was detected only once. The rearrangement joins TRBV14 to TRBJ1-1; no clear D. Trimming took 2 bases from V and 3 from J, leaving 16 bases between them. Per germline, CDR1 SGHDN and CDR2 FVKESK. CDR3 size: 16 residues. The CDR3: CASSQLGLGVDTEAFF. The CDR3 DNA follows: TGTGCCAGCAGCCAATTGGGGTTGGGAGTCGACACTGAAGCTTTCTTT.

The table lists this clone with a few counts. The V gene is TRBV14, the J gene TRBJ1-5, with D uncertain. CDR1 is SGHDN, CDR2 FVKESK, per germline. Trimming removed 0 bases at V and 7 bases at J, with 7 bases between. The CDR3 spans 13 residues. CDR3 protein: CASSQDAAQPQHF. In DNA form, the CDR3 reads TGTGCCAGCAGCCAAGATGCGGCGCAGCCCCAGCATTTT.

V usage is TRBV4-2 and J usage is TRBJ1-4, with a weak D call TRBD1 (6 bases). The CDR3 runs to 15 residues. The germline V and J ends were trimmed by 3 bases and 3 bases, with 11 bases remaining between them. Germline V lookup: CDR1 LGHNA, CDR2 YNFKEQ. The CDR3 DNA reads TGTGCCAGCAGCCACGAAACAGGGTCTAATGAAAAACTGTTTTTT. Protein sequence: CASSHETGSNEKLFF.

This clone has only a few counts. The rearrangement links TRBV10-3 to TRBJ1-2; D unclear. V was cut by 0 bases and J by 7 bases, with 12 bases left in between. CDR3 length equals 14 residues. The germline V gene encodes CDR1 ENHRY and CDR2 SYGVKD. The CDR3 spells CAISESVANPGYTF. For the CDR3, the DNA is TGTGCCATCAGTGAGTCCGTAGCTAATCCTGGCTACACCTTC.